The clone carrying this TCR beta chain was seen a handful of times. No antigen is known for it. The CDR3 spans 15 residues. Germline loops: CDR1 ENHRY, CDR2 SYGVKD. The germline V and J ends were trimmed by 1 base and 5 bases, with 12 bases remaining between them. Unique molecular identifiers were incorporated when the TCRbeta library was constructed. TCRdb processed the PCR reads anew with MiXCR; each CDR3 protein has one entry. Here the sample spans some 150,000 distinct CDR3 sequences, about 9% being singletons. This record comes from a study of T-cell reconstitution after alpha-beta-depleted transplantation in children. Findings of the study overall: From surviving recipient T cells and thymic progenitors came the high day-60 TCRbeta diversity observed in some patients. Fresh T-cell production supplied most of the T-cell counts and diversity seen one year after transplant. Alpha-beta T cells about two months after transplant reportedly derived from several hundred expanded graft clones.

This specimen was PBMCs, mostly from graft donor cells, taken 180 days after TCRalphabeta/CD19-depleted stem cell transplant. This chain connects TRBV10-3 to TRBJ2-1; D tentatively fits TRBD1 or TRBD2 (5 bases each). The source of this sequence is a female patient aged 2-9 years who had a stem cell transplant for congenital amegakaryocytic thrombocytopenia, so the T cells may come from the graft donor. The CDR3 loop reads CAISEYGARHNEQFF. CDR3 in DNA: TGTGCCATCAGTGAGTACGGGGCCCGACACAATGAGCAGTTCTTC.